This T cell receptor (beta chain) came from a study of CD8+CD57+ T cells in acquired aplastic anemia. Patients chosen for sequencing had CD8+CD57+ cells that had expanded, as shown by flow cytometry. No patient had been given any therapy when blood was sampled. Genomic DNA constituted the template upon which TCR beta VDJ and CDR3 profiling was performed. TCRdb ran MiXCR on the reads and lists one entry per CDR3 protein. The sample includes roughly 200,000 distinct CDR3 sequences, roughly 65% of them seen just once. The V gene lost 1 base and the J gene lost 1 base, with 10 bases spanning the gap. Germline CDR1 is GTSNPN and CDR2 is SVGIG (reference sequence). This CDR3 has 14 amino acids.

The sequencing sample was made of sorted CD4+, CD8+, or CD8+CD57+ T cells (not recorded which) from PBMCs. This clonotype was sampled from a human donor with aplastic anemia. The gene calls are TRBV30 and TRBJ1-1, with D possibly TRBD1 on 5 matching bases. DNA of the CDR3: TGTGCCTGGAGTGAGGGACGGAGGAACACTGAAGCTTTCTTT. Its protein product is CAWSEGRRNTEAFF.